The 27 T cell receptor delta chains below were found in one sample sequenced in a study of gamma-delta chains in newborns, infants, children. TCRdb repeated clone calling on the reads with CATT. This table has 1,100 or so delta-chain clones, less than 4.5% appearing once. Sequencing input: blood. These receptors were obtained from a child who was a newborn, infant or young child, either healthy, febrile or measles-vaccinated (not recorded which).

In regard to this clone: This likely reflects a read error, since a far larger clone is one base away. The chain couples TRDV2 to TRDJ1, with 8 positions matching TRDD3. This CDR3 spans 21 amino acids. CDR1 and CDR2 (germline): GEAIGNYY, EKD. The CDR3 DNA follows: TGTGCCTGTGACACCGGTGCGTTCCCTTACTGGGGGGTAAGGTACACCGATAAACCCATCTTT. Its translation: CACDTGAFPYWGVRYTDKPIF.

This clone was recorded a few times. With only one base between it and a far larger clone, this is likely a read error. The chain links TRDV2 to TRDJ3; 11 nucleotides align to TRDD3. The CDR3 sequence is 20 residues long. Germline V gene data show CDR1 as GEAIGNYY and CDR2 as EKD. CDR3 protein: CACDTGAGGYQSWDTRQVFF. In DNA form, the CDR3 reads TGTGCCTGTGACACCGGGGCTGGGGGATACCAGTCCTGGGACACCCGACAGGTGTTTTTC.

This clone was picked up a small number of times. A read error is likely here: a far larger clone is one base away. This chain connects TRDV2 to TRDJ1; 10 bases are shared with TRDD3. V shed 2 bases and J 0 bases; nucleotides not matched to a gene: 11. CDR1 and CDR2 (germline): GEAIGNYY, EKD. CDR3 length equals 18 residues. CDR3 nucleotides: TGTGCCTGTGACAGCTTCTTACTGGGGGATGAGGACACCGATAAACTCATCTTT. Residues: CACDSFLLGDEDTDKLIF.

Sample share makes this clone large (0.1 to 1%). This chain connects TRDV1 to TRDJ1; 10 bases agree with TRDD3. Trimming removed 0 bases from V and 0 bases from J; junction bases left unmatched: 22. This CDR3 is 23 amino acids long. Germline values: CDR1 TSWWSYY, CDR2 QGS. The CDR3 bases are TGTGCTCTTGGGGAACTCCCGCTACGGAGAGTGGGGGATACAGGGTTTTACACCGATAAACTCATCTTT. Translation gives CALGELPLRRVGDTGFYTDKLIF.

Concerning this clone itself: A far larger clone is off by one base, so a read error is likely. This CDR3 is CACHTGGPYTDRLIF. The CDR3 DNA is TGTGCCTGCCATACTGGGGGTCCGTACACCGATAGACTCATCTTT. The V gene is TRDV2, the J gene TRDJ1; 8 nucleotides line up with TRDD3. In germline, CDR1 is GEAIGNYY, CDR2 EKD. This CDR3 spans 15 amino acids.

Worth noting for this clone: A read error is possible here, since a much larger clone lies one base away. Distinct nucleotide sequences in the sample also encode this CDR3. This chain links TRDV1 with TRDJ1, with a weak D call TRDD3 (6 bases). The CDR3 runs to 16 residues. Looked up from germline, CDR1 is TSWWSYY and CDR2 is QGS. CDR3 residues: CALGELAFWGIDKLIF. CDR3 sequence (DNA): TGTGCCCTTGGGGAACTAGCCTTCTGGGGAATCGATAAACTCATCTTT.

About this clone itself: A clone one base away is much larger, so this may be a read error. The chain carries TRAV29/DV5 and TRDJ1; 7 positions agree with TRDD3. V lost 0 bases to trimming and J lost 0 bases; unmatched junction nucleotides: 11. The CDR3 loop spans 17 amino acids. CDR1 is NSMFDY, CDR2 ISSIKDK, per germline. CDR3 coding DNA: TGTGCAGCAAGCGCGGGGGGATCCTCAAAGTACACCGATAAACTCATCTTT. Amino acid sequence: CAASAGGSSKYTDKLIF.

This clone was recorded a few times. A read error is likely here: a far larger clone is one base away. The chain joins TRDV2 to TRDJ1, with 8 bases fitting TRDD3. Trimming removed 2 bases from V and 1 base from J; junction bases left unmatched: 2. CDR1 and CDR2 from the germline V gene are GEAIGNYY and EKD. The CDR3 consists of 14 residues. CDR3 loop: CACDRGISTDKLIF. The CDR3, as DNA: TGTGCCTGTGACAGGGGGATAAGCACCGATAAACTCATCTTT.

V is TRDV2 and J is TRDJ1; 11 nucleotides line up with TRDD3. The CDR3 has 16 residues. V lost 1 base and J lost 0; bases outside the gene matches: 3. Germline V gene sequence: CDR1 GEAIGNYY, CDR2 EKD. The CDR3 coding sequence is TGTGCCTGTGACACTGGGGGATACGCGTACACCGATAAACTCATCTTT. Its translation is CACDTGGYAYTDKLIF.

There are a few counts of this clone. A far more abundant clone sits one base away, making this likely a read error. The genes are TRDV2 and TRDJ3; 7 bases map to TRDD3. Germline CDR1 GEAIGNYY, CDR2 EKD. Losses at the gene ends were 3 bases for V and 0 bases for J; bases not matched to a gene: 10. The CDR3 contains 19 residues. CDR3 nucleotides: TGTGCCTGTGACCCTGGTGCTGGGGGTAGCTCCTGGGACACCCGACAGATGTTTTTC. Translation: CACDPGAGGSSWDTRQMFF.

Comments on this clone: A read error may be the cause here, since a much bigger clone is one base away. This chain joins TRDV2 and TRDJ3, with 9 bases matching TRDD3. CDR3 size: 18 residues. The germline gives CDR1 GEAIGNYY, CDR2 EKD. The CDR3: CACDRLGESSRDTRQMFF. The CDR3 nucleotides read TGTGCCTGTGACAGACTGGGGGAGAGCTCCCGGGACACCCGACAGATGTTTTTC.

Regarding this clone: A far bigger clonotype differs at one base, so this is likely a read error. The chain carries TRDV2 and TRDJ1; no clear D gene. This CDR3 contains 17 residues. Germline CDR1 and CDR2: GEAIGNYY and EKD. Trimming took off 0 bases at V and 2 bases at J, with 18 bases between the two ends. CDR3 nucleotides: TGTGCCTGTGACACCGTCGGGAGGAATTACCAAACCGATAAACTCATCTTT. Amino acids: CACDTVGRNYQTDKLIF.

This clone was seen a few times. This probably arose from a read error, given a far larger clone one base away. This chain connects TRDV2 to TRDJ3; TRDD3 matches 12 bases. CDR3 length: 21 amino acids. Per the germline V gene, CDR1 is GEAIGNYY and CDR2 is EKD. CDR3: CACDTGYWGIPFSRDTRQMFF. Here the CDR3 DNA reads TGTGCCTGTGACACCGGGTACTGGGGGATACCCTTCTCCCGGGACACCCGACAGATGTTTTTC.

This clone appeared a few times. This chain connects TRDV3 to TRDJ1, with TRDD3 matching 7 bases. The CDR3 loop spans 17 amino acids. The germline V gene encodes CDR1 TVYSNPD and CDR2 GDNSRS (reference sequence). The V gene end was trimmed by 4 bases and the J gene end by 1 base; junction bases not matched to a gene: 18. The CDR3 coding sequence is TGTGCCTCCAGGGGGCCCCTGGGGGTTCCTTCCACCGATAAACTCATCTTT. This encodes CASRGPLGVPSTDKLIF.

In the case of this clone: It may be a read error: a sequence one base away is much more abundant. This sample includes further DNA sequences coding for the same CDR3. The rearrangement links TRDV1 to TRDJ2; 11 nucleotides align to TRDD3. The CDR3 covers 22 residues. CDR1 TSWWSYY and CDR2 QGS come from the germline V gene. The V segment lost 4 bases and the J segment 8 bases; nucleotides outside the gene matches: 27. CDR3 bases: TGTGCTCTTGGGGTCCTCCTTCCCCGTCCCTTTTACTGGGGGATAAAAGCCGCACAACTCTTCTTT. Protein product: CALGVLLPRPFYWGIKAAQLFF.

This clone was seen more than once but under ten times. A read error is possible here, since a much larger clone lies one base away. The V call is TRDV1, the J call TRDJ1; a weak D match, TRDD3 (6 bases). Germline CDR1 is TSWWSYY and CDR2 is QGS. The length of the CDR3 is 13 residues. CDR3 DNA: TGTTCTCTTGGGGAACCTGTACTGGGTAAACTCATCTTT. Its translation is CSLGEPVLGKLIF.

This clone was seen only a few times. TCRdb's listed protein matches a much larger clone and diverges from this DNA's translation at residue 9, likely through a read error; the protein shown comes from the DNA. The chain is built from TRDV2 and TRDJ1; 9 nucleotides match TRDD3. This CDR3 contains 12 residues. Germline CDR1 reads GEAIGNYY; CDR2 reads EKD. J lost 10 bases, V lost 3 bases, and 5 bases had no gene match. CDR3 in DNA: TGTGCCTGTGACCCTGGGGGATCCGGACTCATCTTT. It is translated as CACDPGGSGLIF.

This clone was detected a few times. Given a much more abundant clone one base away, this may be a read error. The CDR3 coding sequence is TGTGCTCTTGGGGAAGGCCTTCCTACGGTGAGGGACACCGATAAACTCATCTTT. Translation gives CALGEGLPTVRDTDKLIF. The chain joins TRDV1 to TRDJ1, with 9 bases aligning to TRDD2. CDR1 is TSWWSYY and CDR2 is QGS in the germline V gene. The CDR3 is made up of 18 amino acids. V lost 2 bases, J lost 0 bases, and 10 bases stayed unmatched.

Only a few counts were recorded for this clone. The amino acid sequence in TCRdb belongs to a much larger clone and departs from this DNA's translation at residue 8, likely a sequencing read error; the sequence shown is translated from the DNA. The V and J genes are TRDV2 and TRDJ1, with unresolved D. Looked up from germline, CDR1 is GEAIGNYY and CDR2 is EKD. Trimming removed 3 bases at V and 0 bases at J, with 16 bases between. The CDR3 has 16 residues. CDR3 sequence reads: CACDGAGVPYTDKLIF. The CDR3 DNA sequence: TGTGCCTGTGACGGGGCCGGGGTCCCGTACACCGATAAACTCATCTTT.

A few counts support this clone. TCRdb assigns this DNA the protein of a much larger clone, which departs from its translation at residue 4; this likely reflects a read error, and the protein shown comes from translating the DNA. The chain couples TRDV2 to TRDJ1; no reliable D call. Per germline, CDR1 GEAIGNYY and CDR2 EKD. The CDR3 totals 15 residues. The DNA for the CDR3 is TGTGCCTGTGTCACCGGGGTTACGTACACCGATAAACTCATCTTT. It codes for CACVTGVTYTDKLIF.

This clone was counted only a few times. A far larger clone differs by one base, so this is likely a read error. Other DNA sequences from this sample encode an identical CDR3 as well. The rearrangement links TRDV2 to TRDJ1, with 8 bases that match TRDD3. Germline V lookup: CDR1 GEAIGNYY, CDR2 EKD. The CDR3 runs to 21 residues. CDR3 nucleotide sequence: TGTGCCTGTGACACCGGTGCGTTCCCTTACTGGGGGGTAAGGTACACCGATAAACTCATTTTT. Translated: CACDTGAFPYWGVRYTDKLIF.

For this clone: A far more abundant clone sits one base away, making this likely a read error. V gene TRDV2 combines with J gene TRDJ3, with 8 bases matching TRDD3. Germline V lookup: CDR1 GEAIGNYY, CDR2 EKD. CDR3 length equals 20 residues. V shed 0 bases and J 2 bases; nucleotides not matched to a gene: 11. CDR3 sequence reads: CACDTRVGGCAPWDTRQMFF. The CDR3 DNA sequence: TGTGCCTGTGACACCCGTGTTGGGGGATGCGCCCCCTGGGACACCCGACAGATGTTTTTC.

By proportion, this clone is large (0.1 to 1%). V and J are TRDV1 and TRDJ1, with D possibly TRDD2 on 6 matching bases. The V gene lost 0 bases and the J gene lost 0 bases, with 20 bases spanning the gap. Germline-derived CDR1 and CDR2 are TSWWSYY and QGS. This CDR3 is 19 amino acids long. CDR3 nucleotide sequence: TGTGCTCTTGGGGAACTTATCTTCCTGGGTACTTCGCACACCGATAAACTCATCTTT. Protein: CALGELIFLGTSHTDKLIF.

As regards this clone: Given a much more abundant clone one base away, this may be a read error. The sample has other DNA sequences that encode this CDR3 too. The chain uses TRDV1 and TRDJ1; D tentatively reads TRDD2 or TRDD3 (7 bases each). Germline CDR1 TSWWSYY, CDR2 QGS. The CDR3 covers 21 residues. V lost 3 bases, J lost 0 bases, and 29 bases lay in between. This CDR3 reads CALGERPSFNWGVPNTDKLIF. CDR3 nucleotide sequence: TGTGCTCTTGGGGAGCGGCCTTCCTTCAACTGGGGAGTCCCGAACACCGATAAACTCATCTTT.

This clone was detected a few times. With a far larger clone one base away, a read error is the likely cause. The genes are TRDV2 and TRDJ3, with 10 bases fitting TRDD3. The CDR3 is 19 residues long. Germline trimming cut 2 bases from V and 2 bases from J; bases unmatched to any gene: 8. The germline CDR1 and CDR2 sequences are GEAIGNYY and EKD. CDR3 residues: CACDRLGDAFAWDTRQMFF. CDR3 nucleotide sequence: TGTGCCTGTGACAGACTGGGGGATGCGTTTGCCTGGGACACCCGACAGATGTTTTTC.

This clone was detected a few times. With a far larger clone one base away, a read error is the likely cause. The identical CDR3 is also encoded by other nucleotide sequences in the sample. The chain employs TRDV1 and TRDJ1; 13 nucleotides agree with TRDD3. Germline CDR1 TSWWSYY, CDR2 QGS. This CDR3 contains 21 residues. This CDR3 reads CALGEGDPTPILGDTLHKLIF. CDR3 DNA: TGTGCTCTTGGGGAAGGGGACCCTACCCCGATACTGGGGGATACGCTTCATAAGCTCATCTTT.

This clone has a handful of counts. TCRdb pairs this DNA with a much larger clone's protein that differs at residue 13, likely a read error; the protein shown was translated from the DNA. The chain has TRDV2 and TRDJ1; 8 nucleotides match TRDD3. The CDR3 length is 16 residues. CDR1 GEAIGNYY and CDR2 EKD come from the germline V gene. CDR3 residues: CACDTRRDTKTDRLIF. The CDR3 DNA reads TGTGCCTGTGACACGCGGCGGGATACGAAAACCGATAGACTCATCTTT.